This section outlines one TCR beta chain sequence together with its context. This sample is drawn from a study of blood T cell repertoires in COVID-19. Turning to the study itself: From the United States, Italy and Spain came samples of acute and convalescent COVID-19.

V shed 6 bases and J 0 bases; nucleotides not matched to a gene: 3. Germline assignment: CDR1 SGHVS and CDR2 FNYEAQ. There are 15 residues in the CDR3. In the authors' workflow: Estimation of nucleated cell counts was performed using reference gene primer amplification. TCRdb's copy holds only in-frame clones and misses some; the assay was immunoSEQ multiplex PCR. V and J calls plus clone size are reproduced from that table; the DNA served to infer D and trimming. The sample holds roughly 89,000 clones; 80% are singletons and the top ten take over 9%. V gene TRBV7-6 combines with J gene TRBJ2-7; 12 positions agree with TRBD2. Material for sequencing was peripheral blood. This clonotype was obtained from a woman aged 70-85 years with acute or convalescent COVID-19. CDR3 region: CASSLAGGDSYEQYF. The CDR3 DNA follows: TGTGCCAGCAGTCTAGCGGGAGGGGACTCCTACGAGCAGTACTTC.